This T cell receptor (beta chain) was captured by sequencing in a study of CD8 T cells in ankylosing spondylitis. Notes on the study in general: Clones tied to disease were said to be significantly enriched in matched ankylosing spondylitis synovial fluid. What appeared characteristic of ankylosing spondylitis blood was a TCR beta motif of under 10 highly homologous variants. Past studies reported some motif variants in reactive arthritis synovial fluid and blood.

TCRdb analysed the 5' RACE reads with MiXCR anew, one entry per CDR3 protein. Seen here are 150,000 or so distinct CDR3 sequences, around 32% observed once, and the top ten hold approximately 6%. V was pared by 11 bases and J by 5 bases, with 18 bases of the junction left unmatched. Germline-derived CDR1 and CDR2 are SEHNR and FQNEAQ (reference sequence). This CDR3 contains 15 residues. In regard to this clonotype: Its specificity is unknown.

Specimen: synovial fluid, either unsorted or a sorted T cell fraction (not recorded which). The rearrangement joins TRBV7-9 to TRBJ2-7, with 7 bases fitting TRBD2. The TCR sequence derives from a male donor with ankylosing spondylitis. The CDR3 DNA reads as TGTGCCGGAGCTCGGGAGGACGGGATAGAGAACGAGCAGTACTTC. It codes for CAGAREDGIENEQYF.